This TCR beta chain originates from a study of OX40 agonist ivuxolimab in advanced cancers. Describing the broader study: Ivuxolimab was an agonistic, fully human IgG2 monoclonal antibody directed against OX40 (CD134), a costimulatory receptor. Intravenous ivuxolimab was administered to patients every 2 weeks at six dose levels: 0.01, 0.1, 0.3, 1.5, 3 and 10 mg/kg. Of the roughly 54 patients in dose escalation, some 20 had hepatocellular carcinoma, roughly 15 had melanoma, 9 had renal cell carcinoma and 9 had head and neck cancer. A male proportion of roughly 80% and a mean age of approximately 60 years, ranging from about 20 to 79, were recorded for the dose-escalation cohort. Patients were allowed to have had prior anti-PD-1, anti-PD-L1 or anti-CTLA-4 therapy, and 40% of the dose-escalation patients had been treated with checkpoint inhibitors. Three dose-escalation patients achieved partial responses, one with hepatocellular carcinoma and two with cutaneous melanoma. The point of sequencing TCRbeta in the periphery was to test whether ivuxolimab changed TCR sequence diversity and drove clonal T-cell expansion. The paper reports the monotherapy dose-escalation portion (N of about 47 patients) of the phase I ivuxolimab trial. General study outcomes and caveats: On average, CD8+ T cells showed more expanded clones than CD4+ T cells after ivuxolimab. At doses from 0.1 to 3.0 mg/kg, clonal expansion was seen in both CD4+ and CD8+ blood T cells between baseline and week 6. Antigen specificity was not determined for the clonally expanded peripheral T cells. Low levels of normalized T-cell clonal expansion were also seen in some patients who did not respond. In partial responders in the 0.1-3.0 mg/kg groups, normalized peripheral clonal expansion was found to be among the lowest, especially among CD8+ T cells.

For sequencing of the TCRbeta CDR3 region, genomic DNA was extracted from the sorted cells. TCRbeta CDR3 regions were sequenced using the immunoSEQ Assay. The table was pulled from immuneACCESS by TCRdb, which kept in-frame rearrangements only. Such tables lose some clones; where checked, under half of the loss comes from unresolved V genes, and the rest has no known cause. The table for this sample lists more than 35,000 clones; about four fifths of them were counted only once. Roughly 18% of the sample is taken by the ten largest. CDR1 and CDR2 (MNHEY, SVGAGI) derive from the germline V gene. Trimming removed 6 bases from V and 1 base from J, leaving 7 bases between the germline ends. There are 13 amino acids in the CDR3, from cysteine to phenylalanine inclusive. The only DNA kept is the CDR3, 39 bases in frame from the first base. The trial excluded patients who had a history of autoimmune disease or were on systemic immunosuppression. Peripheral blood for TCR sequencing was collected from all dose cohorts at baseline, on cycle 4 day 1, and on cycle 7 day 1. Samples were obtained from an open-label, multicenter, first-in-human phase I dose-escalation trial of ivuxolimab. Adults with locally advanced or metastatic melanoma, renal cell, hepatocellular, or head and neck squamous cell carcinoma were enrolled in the trial. Before TCR sequencing, CD4+ T cells and CD8+ T cells from peripheral blood were sorted into separate populations.

With regard to this clone: It lacks a known antigen. No per-base quality is available; no much larger clone lies one base away.

The sample consisted of CD4+ or CD8+ T cells sorted from blood, taken in a trial of the OX40 agonist ivuxolimab. This clonotype was obtained from an adult with an advanced solid tumor such as melanoma, head and neck, liver or kidney cancer. The chain was built from TRBV6-5 and TRBJ2-1; no D gene is confidently identified. The base sequence is TGTGCCAGCAGCGTGGGATCCTACAATGAGCAGTTCTTC. Its protein is CASSVGSYNEQFF.